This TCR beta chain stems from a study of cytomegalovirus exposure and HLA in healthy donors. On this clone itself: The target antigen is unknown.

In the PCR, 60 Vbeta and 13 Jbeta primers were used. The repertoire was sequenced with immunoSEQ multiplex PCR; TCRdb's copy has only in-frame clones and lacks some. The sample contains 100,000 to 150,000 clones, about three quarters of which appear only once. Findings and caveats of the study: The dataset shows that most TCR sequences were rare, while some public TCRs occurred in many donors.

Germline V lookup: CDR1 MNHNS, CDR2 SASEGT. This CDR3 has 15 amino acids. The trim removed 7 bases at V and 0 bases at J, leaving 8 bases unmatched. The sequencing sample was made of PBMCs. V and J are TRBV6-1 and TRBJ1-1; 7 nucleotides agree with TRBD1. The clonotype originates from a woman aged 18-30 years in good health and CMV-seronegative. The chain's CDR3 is CASITGVGMNTEAFF. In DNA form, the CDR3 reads TGTGCCAGCATTACAGGGGTGGGCATGAACACTGAAGCTTTCTTT.